This T cell receptor (beta chain) came from a study of immune evolution from preneoplasia to lung adenocarcinoma. Findings and limits, study-wide: From normal lung to invasive adenocarcinoma, top clone frequencies appeared to decrease.

A word on this clone: The antigen is unknown.

Nucleic acids came from premalignant or tumor cells enriched by macro-dissection. Profiling relied on immunoSEQ multiplex PCR, and the TCRdb table lists in-frame clones only, not all of them. Among about 41,000 clones listed, roughly 80% were seen once. This TCR derives from a person aged 55 to 75 with lung adenocarcinoma. Sequenced sample: FFPE invasive lung adenocarcinoma tissue.

In DNA form, the CDR3 reads TGTGCCAGCAGCTTAGGGCTAGAAGGAGATACGCAGTATTTT. Encoded protein: CASSLGLEGDTQYF. The chain employs TRBV7-9 and TRBJ2-3; unclear D gene. The V gene's germline CDR1 is SEHNR and CDR2 FQNEAQ (reference sequence). V was pared by 1 base and J by 5 bases, with 10 bases between. The CDR3 is 14 amino acids.